The 29 T cell receptor beta chains below come from one sample, sequenced in a study of T-cell reconstitution after alpha-beta-depleted transplantation in children. Unique molecular identifiers were incorporated when the TCRbeta library was constructed. TCRdb itself ran the PCR reads through MiXCR, one entry per CDR3 protein. The sample holds 200,000 or so distinct CDR3 sequences; about 6.6% are singletons and the top ten take more than 5.5%. The specimen comprised PBMCs, sampled before TCRalphabeta/CD19-depleted stem cell transplant. These receptors all stem from a boy between 2 and 15 years old with acute lymphoblastic leukemia, due to receive a stem cell transplant.

This clonotype occurred a few times. The chain carries TRBV11-2 and TRBJ1-4, with 8 bases lining up with TRBD1. Germline lookup yields CDR1 SGHAT and CDR2 FQNNGV. The J segment lost 8 bases and the V segment lost 2 bases, leaving 4 bases of the junction unmatched. This CDR3 comprises 14 residues. The CDR3 here is CASSLQGAGEKLFF. The CDR3 nucleotides read TGTGCCAGCAGCTTACAGGGGGCGGGAGAAAAACTGTTTTTT.

Ten or more counts support this clonotype. The chain carries TRBV29-1 and TRBJ2-5; unclear D gene. CDR1 and CDR2 (germline): SQVTM, ANQGSEA. CDR3 size: 13 residues. Trimming pared 3 bases from V and 2 bases from J, leaving 10 bases between. CDR3 in amino acids: CSVDSLRQETQYF. The CDR3 nucleotides are TGCAGCGTTGATAGCCTGAGACAAGAGACCCAGTACTTC. Using reference TRBV29-1 and TRBJ2-5 for the parts outside the CDR3, the full variable domain is SAVISQKPSRDICQRGTSLTIQCQVDSQVTMMFWYRQQPGQSLTLIATANQGSEATYESGFVIDKFPISRPNLTFSTLTVSNMSPEDSSIYLCSVDSLRQETQYFGPGTRLLVL.

This clonotype was found many times. The rearrangement uses TRBV3-1 and TRBJ1-1, with a possible D match to TRBD1 (5 bases). Between the trimmed V and J ends, which lost 1 base and 1 base, there was a span of 10 bases. The CDR3 consists of 15 residues. In germline, CDR1 is LGHDT, CDR2 YNNKEL (reference sequence). The chain's CDR3 is CASSQGGAGNTEAFF. The CDR3 nucleotides are TGTGCCAGCAGCCAAGGTGGGGCGGGGAACACTGAAGCTTTCTTT.

This clonotype was detected many times. V is TRBV5-1 and J is TRBJ2-2, with D possibly being TRBD1 (5 bases). Trimming took 2 bases from V and 1 from J, leaving 9 bases between them. This CDR3 region has 15 residues. Germline CDR1 and CDR2: SGHRS and YFSETQ. CDR3 loop: CASSLGQGNTGELFF. CDR3 DNA sequence: TGCGCCAGCAGCTTAGGCCAGGGGAACACCGGGGAGCTGTTTTTT.

The V gene is TRBV3-1, the J gene TRBJ1-2, with D perhaps TRBD1 (5 bases). CDR1 and CDR2 from the germline V gene are LGHDT and YNNKEL (reference sequence). The CDR3 sequence is 14 residues long. The V gene lost 0 bases and the J gene lost 3 bases, with 8 bases spanning the gap. CDR3 in amino acids: CASSQDLGHYGYTF. Here the CDR3 DNA reads TGTGCCAGCAGCCAAGATCTGGGGCACTATGGCTACACCTTC.

The table lists this clonotype with many counts. The V call is TRBV7-2, the J call TRBJ1-3, with D possibly matching TRBD1 (5 bases). The V gene's germline CDR1 is SGHTA and CDR2 FQGNSA. V lost 1 base and J lost 2, with 9 bases in between. The CDR3 is 15 amino acids. The CDR3 nucleotides read TGTGCCAGCAGCTTAGTTGGGGGTGCTGGAAACACCATATATTTT. Translated, it gives CASSLVGGAGNTIYF.

The CDR3 protein is CASSLGRAGAPNTGELFF. The CDR3 DNA reads TGCGCCAGCAGCTTGGGTCGAGCGGGGGCCCCGAACACCGGGGAGCTGTTTTTT. V gene TRBV5-1 combines with J gene TRBJ2-2; TRBD2 aligns across 8 bases. Per germline, CDR1 SGHRS and CDR2 YFSETQ. The CDR3 has 18 amino acids. Trimming took 0 bases from V and 0 from J; bases not matched to a gene: 7. Full variable domain (outside the CDR3, taken from reference TRBV5-1 and TRBJ2-2): KAGVTQTPRYLIKTRGQQVTLSCSPISGHRSVSWYQQTPGQGLQFLFEYFSETQRNKGNFPGRFSGRQFSNSRSEMNVSTLELGDSALYLCASSLGRAGAPNTGELFFGEGSRLTVL.

This clonotype has more than one count but fewer than ten. The V call is TRBV5-1, the J call TRBJ1-3; D is unclear. Germline CDR1 reads SGHRS; CDR2 reads YFSETQ. This CDR3 contains 16 residues. V was clipped by 0 bases and J by 4 bases, with 14 bases between them. CDR3 region: CASSLEVGSSGNTIYF. The CDR3 DNA reads TGCGCCAGCAGCTTGGAAGTGGGTTCTTCAGGAAACACCATATATTTT.

This clonotype was seen repeatedly, ten times or more. This chain links TRBV12-3 or TRBV12-4 with TRBJ1-5, with 11 bases fitting TRBD1. This CDR3 contains 14 residues. V gave up 5 bases and J gave up 4 bases; unmatched junction bases: 1. The CDR3 here is CASSGTGGNQPQHF. CDR3 nucleotides: TGTGCCAGCAGTGGGACAGGGGGTAATCAGCCCCAGCATTTT.

This clonotype was found many times. V is TRBV21-1 and J is TRBJ2-7; TRBD1, the table's D call, was not compared with the DNA. TRBV21-1 constitutes a pseudogene. This CDR3 is built from 14 residues. In DNA, the CDR3 is TGTGCCAGCCCACCGGGAAATCCGTCCCACGAGCAGTACTTC. Its protein product is CASPPGNPSHEQYF.

The table lists this clonotype with many counts. The rearrangement joins TRBV7-9 to TRBJ2-1; D is undetermined. Per the germline V gene, CDR1 is SEHNR and CDR2 is FQNEAQ (reference sequence). The V end was cut by 4 bases, the J end by 6 bases, with 10 bases between. CDR3 length: 13 amino acids. This chain's CDR3 is CASSSSDSNEQFF. CDR3 bases: TGTGCCAGCAGCTCTTCTGACTCCAATGAGCAGTTCTTC.

This clonotype was detected many times. The rearrangement joins TRBV2 to TRBJ1-3, with unresolved D. Trimming left V 6 bases short and J 4 bases short, with 7 bases between. CDR3 length: 12 residues. Germline lookup yields CDR1 SNHLY and CDR2 FYNNEI. The CDR3 DNA is TGTGCCAGCAGGGCGGGAGGAAACACCATATATTTT. It yields the protein CASRAGGNTIYF.

This clonotype was seen only a few times. This sequence joins TRBV6-5 and TRBJ1-6, with 9 bases that match TRBD1. The CDR3 consists of 14 residues. CDR1 is MNHEY and CDR2 is SVGAGI in the germline V gene. The V gene end was trimmed by 8 bases and the J gene end by 4 bases; junction bases not matched to a gene: 3. CDR3 residues: CASRTGDYNSPLHF. The CDR3 DNA reads TGTGCCAGCCGGACAGGGGATTATAATTCACCCCTCCACTTT.

This clonotype was recorded at least ten times. V and J are TRBV29-1 and TRBJ2-1, with 8 bases fitting TRBD1. Germline trimming cut 7 bases from V and 9 bases from J; bases unmatched to any gene: 17. The CDR3 sequence is 15 residues long. In germline, CDR1 is SQVTM, CDR2 ANQGSEA. CDR3 region: CSARQGWVLQGEQFF. DNA of the CDR3: TGCAGCGCCCGACAGGGGTGGGTATTGCAGGGTGAGCAGTTCTTC.

This clonotype was picked up many times. CDR3 nucleotide sequence: TGTGCCAGCAGCACACTAGCGGGGAACTACGAGCAGTACTTC. The encoded protein is CASSTLAGNYEQYF. This chain joins TRBV7-2 and TRBJ2-7; 10 bases are a match to TRBD2. The germline V gene encodes CDR1 SGHTA and CDR2 FQGNSA. The CDR3 spans 14 residues. Germline trimming cut 5 bases from V and 3 bases from J; bases unmatched to any gene: 4.

This clonotype was seen ten or more times. J is TRBJ2-7 and V is TRBV7-2; 7 bases are a match to TRBD1. The germline CDR1 and CDR2 sequences are SGHTA and FQGNSA. Trimming at V came to 4 bases and at J to 6 bases, leaving 3 bases not matched to a gene. The CDR3 has 12 amino acids. The CDR3: CASSSRQGEQYF. The CDR3, as DNA: TGTGCCAGCAGCTCCCGACAGGGCGAGCAGTACTTC. Full variable domain (remainder filled in from reference TRBV7-2 and TRBJ2-7): GAGVSQSPSNKVTEKGKDVELRCDPISGHTALYWYRQSLGQGLEFLIYFQGNSAPDKSGLPSDRFSAERTGGSVSTLTIQRTQQEDSAVYLCASSSRQGEQYFGPGTRLTVT.

This clonotype was seen only a few times. The chain links TRBV20-1 to TRBJ2-3; D not certain. The V end was cut by 3 bases, the J end by 4 bases, with 8 bases between. Per the germline V gene, CDR1 is DFQATT and CDR2 is SNEGSKA (reference sequence). The CDR3 loop spans 12 amino acids. CDR3 region: CSASSSADTQYF. The CDR3 nucleotides are TGCAGTGCTAGTTCCAGCGCAGATACGCAGTATTTT.

The sample holds many counts of this clonotype. The rearrangement joins TRBV12-3 or TRBV12-4 to TRBJ2-3; D might be TRBD2 (6 bases). The CDR3 totals 14 residues. Trimming left V 3 bases short and J 0 bases short, with 7 bases between. The CDR3 reads CASSLSGSTDTQYF. The CDR3 DNA follows: TGTGCCAGCAGTTTGAGCGGGAGCACAGATACGCAGTATTTT.

This clonotype has ten or more counts. The gene calls are TRBV25-1 and TRBJ2-3; 7 bases line up with TRBD1. Losses at the gene ends were 3 bases for V and 2 bases for J; bases not matched to a gene: 5. The CDR3 length is 15 residues. Germline CDR1 is MGHDK and CDR2 is SYGVNS. The CDR3 protein is CASSDGQGVTDTQYF. In DNA, the CDR3 is TGTGCCAGCAGTGATGGTCAGGGGGTCACAGATACGCAGTATTTT. Drawing the rest from reference TRBV25-1 and TRBJ2-3, the complete variable domain is EADIYQTPRYLVIGTGKKITLECSQTMGHDKMYWYQQDPGMELHLIHYSYGVNSTEKGDLSSESTVSRIRTEHFPLTLESARPSHTSQYLCASSDGQGVTDTQYFGPGTRLTVL.

This chain uses TRBV5-6 with TRBJ2-3; 9 bases line up with TRBD2. Germline values: CDR1 SGHDT, CDR2 YYEEEE. This CDR3 contains 15 residues. V was pared by 5 bases and J by 2 bases, with 6 bases of the junction left unmatched. This CDR3 reads CASRSTSGYTDTQYF. CDR3 DNA sequence: TGTGCCAGCAGATCGACTAGCGGTTACACAGATACGCAGTATTTT.

The chain links TRBV20-1 to TRBJ2-7, with 9 bases fitting TRBD2. CDR3 length: 16 amino acids. CDR1 is DFQATT and CDR2 is SNEGSKA in the germline V gene (reference sequence). V lost 3 bases, J lost 1 base, and 10 bases stayed unmatched. The CDR3 sequence: CSARDTTSGRSYEQYF. In DNA, the CDR3 is TGCAGTGCTAGGGACACTACTAGCGGGCGATCCTACGAGCAGTACTTC.

This sequence joins TRBV7-2 and TRBJ2-7; tentative D call: TRBD2 (6 bases). CDR1 and CDR2 (germline): SGHTA, FQGNSA. The CDR3 consists of 15 residues. Trimming took off 1 base at V and 3 bases at J, with 13 bases between the two ends. CDR3 DNA: TGTGCCAGCAGCTTAGATCCCGGGGGTATCTACGAGCAGTACTTC. Its protein product is CASSLDPGGIYEQYF.

V gene TRBV28 combines with J gene TRBJ2-5; perhaps TRBD2 as D (6 bases). V lost 6 bases to trimming and J lost 1 base, with 18 bases between them. The CDR3 runs to 16 residues. The germline gives CDR1 MDHEN, CDR2 SYDVKM. The CDR3 DNA is TGTGCCAGCAGCCCGGGACTCAGAAGAAGCCAAGAGACCCAGTACTTC. It codes for CASSPGLRRSQETQYF.

This clonotype was counted a few times. V is TRBV5-5 and J is TRBJ2-1; TRBD1 matches at 9 bases. V was pared by 4 bases and J by 7 bases, with 6 bases of the junction left unmatched. The germline gives CDR1 SGHKS, CDR2 YYEKEE (reference sequence). This CDR3 has 14 amino acids. This chain's CDR3 is CASSLGDRDNEQFF. CDR3 nucleotide sequence: TGTGCCAGCAGCCTTGGGGACAGGGATAATGAGCAGTTCTTC.

This clonotype was detected ten times or more. V gene TRBV9 combines with J gene TRBJ2-1, with D tentatively TRBD1 or TRBD2 (5 bases each). Germline V lookup: CDR1 SGDLS, CDR2 YYNGEE. This CDR3 contains 14 residues. The ends were cut back, 0 bases at V and 4 bases at J, with 8 bases in the middle. CDR3: CASSVGDQYNEQFF. CDR3 sequence (DNA): TGTGCCAGCAGCGTAGGGGACCAGTACAATGAGCAGTTCTTC.

The chain links TRBV7-3 to TRBJ1-2, with 7 bases fitting TRBD1. Per germline, CDR1 SGHTA and CDR2 FQGTGA. V lost 5 bases, J lost 8 bases, and 5 bases stayed unmatched. There are 12 residues in the CDR3. The CDR3 reads CASSVPGQGYTF. CDR3 DNA sequence: TGTGCCAGCAGCGTTCCGGGACAGGGCTACACCTTC.

This clonotype was detected many times. CDR3 DNA: TGTGCCAGCAGGACGACGTCGGACACTGAAGCTTTCTTT. It yields the protein CASRTTSDTEAFF. This chain joins TRBV6-2 or TRBV6-3 and TRBJ1-1; D is undetermined. V lost 6 bases, J lost 3 bases, and 11 bases lay in between. The CDR3 covers 13 residues. The germline gives CDR1 MNHEY, CDR2 SVGEGT.

This clonotype came up many times. The rearrangement links TRBV12-3 or TRBV12-4 to TRBJ2-7; tentatively, D is TRBD1 or TRBD2 (6 bases each). This CDR3 comprises 16 residues. Trimming stripped 7 bases from V and 0 bases from J, with 19 bases between. The CDR3: CASKGGGGLSSYEQYF. Written as DNA, the CDR3 is TGTGCCAGCAAGGGGGGTGGGGGCCTCAGCTCCTACGAGCAGTACTTC.

This clonotype showed up many times. The chain has TRBV10-3 and TRBJ2-2, with TRBD1 as a possible D gene (5 bases). CDR1 and CDR2 (germline): ENHRY, SYGVKD. V was cut by 2 bases and J by 6 bases, with 7 bases left in between. This CDR3 region has 13 residues. The CDR3 bases are TGTGCCATCAGTGAGGGGGCCGCCGGGGAGCTGTTTTTT. Translated, it gives CAISEGAAGELFF.